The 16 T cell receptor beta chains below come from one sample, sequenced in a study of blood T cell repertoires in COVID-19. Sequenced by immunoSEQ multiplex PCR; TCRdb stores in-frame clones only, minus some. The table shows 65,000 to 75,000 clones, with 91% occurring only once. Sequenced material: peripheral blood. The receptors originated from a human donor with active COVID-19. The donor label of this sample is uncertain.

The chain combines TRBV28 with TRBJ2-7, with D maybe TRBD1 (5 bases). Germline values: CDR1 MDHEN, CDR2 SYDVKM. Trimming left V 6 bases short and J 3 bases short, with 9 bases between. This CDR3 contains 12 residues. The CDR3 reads CASRIRGYEQYF. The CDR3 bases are TGTGCCAGCAGAATTAGGGGCTACGAGCAGTACTTC.

The CDR3 reads CASSPPSYGYTF. The CDR3 DNA follows: TGTGCCAGCTCACCACCCTCCTATGGCTACACCTTC. J is TRBJ1-2 and V is TRBV18; D is undetermined. V was trimmed by 0 bases and J by 4 bases, leaving 3 bases between them. This CDR3 has 12 amino acids. Looked up from germline, CDR1 is KGHSH and CDR2 is LQKENI.

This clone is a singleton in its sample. This CDR3 reads CASSIKQIEKLFF. The CDR3, as DNA: TGTGCCAGTAGTATCAAACAAATTGAAAAACTGTTTTTT. The rearrangement uses TRBV19 and TRBJ1-4; D not resolved. V was trimmed by 3 bases and J by 7 bases, leaving 9 bases between them. The CDR3 loop spans 13 amino acids. Germline V gene data show CDR1 as LNHDA and CDR2 as SQIVND (reference sequence).

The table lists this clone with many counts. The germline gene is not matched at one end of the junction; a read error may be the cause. Written as DNA, the CDR3 is TGTGCCAGCAGCTGGGGAGGGAGGGCCTACGATGAGCAGTTCTTC. Its translation: CASSWGGRAYDEQFF. V is TRBV7-8 and J is TRBJ2-1; 7 bases line up with TRBD2. CDR1 SGHVS and CDR2 FQNEAQ come from the germline V gene. The CDR3 extends over 15 amino acids.

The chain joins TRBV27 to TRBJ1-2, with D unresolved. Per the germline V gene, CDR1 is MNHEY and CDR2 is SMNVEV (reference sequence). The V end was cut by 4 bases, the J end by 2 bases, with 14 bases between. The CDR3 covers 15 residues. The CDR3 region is CASSSFREYNYGYTF. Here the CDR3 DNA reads TGTGCCAGCAGTTCGTTCCGGGAATACAACTATGGCTACACCTTC.

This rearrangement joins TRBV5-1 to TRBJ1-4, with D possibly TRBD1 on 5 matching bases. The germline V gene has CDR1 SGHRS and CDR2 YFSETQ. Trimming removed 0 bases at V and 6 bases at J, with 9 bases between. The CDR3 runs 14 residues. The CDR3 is CASSLEGQDEKLFF. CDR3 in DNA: TGCGCCAGCAGCTTGGAGGGGCAGGATGAAAAACTGTTTTTT.

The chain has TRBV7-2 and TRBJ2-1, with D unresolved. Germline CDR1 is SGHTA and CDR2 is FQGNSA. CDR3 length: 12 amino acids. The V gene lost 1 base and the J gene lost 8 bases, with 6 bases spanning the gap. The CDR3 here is CASSLDFYEQFF. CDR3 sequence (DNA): TGTGCCAGCAGCTTAGATTTCTATGAGCAGTTCTTC.

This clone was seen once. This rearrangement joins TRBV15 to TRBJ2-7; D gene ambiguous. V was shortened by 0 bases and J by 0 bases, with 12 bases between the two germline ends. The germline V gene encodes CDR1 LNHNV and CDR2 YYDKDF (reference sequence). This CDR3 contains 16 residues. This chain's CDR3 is CATSRDVLLRSYEQYF. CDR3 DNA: TGTGCCACCAGCAGAGACGTACTTCTGCGCTCCTACGAGCAGTACTTC.

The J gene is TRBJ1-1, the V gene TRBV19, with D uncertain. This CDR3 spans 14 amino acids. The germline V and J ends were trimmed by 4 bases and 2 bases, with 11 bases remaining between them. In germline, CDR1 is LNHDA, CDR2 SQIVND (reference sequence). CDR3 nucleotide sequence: TGTGCCAGTAGTAAATTCCCCTCTAACACTGAAGCTTTCTTT. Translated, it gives CASSKFPSNTEAFF.

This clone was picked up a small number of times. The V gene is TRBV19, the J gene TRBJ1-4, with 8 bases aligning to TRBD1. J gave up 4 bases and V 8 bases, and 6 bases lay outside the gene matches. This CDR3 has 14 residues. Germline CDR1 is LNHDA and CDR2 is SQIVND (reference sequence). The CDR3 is CASGRTGINEKLFF. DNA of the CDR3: TGTGCCAGTGGGCGGACAGGGATTAATGAAAAACTGTTTTTT.

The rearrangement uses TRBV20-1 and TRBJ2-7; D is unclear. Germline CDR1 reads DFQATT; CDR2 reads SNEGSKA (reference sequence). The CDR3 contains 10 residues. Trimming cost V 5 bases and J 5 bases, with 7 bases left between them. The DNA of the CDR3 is TGCAGTGCTGGCCGGGACGAGCAGTACTTC. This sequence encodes CSAGRDEQYF.

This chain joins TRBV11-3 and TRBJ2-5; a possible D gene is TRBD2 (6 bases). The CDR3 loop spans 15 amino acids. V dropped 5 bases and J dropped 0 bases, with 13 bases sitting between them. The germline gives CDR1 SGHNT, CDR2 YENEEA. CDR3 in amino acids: CASSGGVADQETQYF. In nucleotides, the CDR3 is TGTGCCAGCAGCGGTGGGGTAGCGGACCAAGAGACCCAGTACTTC.

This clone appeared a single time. This CDR3 is CASSLPSTYEQYF. DNA of the CDR3: TGTGCCAGCAGCTTACCTAGCACCTACGAGCAGTACTTC. The J gene is TRBJ2-7, the V gene TRBV11-2, with D possibly TRBD2 on 5 matching bases. The V end lost 2 bases, the J end lost 2 bases, and 7 bases lay between the germline ends. CDR1 is SGHAT, CDR2 FQNNGV, per germline. The CDR3 contains 13 residues.

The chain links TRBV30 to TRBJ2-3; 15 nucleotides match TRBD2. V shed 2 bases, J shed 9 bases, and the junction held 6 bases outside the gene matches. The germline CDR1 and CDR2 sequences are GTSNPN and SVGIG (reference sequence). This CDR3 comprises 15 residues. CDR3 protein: CAWSSLGLAGGTQYF. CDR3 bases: TGTGCCTGGAGTTCCCTAGGACTAGCGGGAGGGACGCAGTATTTT.

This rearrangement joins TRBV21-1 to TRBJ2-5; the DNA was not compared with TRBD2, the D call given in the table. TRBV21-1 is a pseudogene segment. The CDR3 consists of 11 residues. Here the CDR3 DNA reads TGTGCCAGTATATTATGTGAGACCCAGTACTTC. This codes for CASILCETQYF.

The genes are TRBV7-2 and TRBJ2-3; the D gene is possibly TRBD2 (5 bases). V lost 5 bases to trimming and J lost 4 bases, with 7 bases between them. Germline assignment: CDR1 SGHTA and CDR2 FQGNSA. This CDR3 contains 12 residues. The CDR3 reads CASSHGADTQYF. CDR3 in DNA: TGTGCCAGCAGCCACGGGGCAGATACGCAGTATTTT.